Shown below are 5 T cell receptor beta chains from a single sample sequenced in a study of blood T cell repertoires in COVID-19. Method: immunoSEQ multiplex PCR; TCRdb's copy keeps in-frame clones and lacks some. This table has 50,000 or so clones, under 90% appearing once. The specimen was peripheral blood. These receptors were obtained from a man in his fifties with acute or convalescent COVID-19.

The V gene is TRBV3-1 (or the pseudogene TRBV3-2), the J gene TRBJ2-1, with TRBD2 identical over 7 bases. CDR3 size: 15 residues. V trimming: 1 base; J trimming: 7 bases; junction bases outside the gene matches: 7. CDR1 and CDR2 from the germline V gene are LGHDT and YNNKEL (reference sequence). In DNA form, the CDR3 reads TGTGCCAGCAGCCAAGGTGCGGGAGTTGTAAATGAGCAGTTCTTC. Its protein product is CASSQGAGVVNEQFF.

This chain links TRBV4-1 with TRBJ2-7, with 8 nucleotides matching TRBD1. Germline CDR1 and CDR2: MGHRA and YSYEKL. V lost 7 bases and J lost 3; bases outside the gene matches: 5. This CDR3 has 13 amino acids. Here the CDR3 reads CASKGQVGYEQYF. For the CDR3, the DNA is TGCGCCAGCAAGGGACAGGTGGGCTACGAGCAGTACTTC.

This chain joins TRBV5-1 and TRBJ1-1; perhaps TRBD1 as D (6 bases). Germline-derived CDR1 and CDR2 are SGHRS and YFSETQ. The V end lost 4 bases, the J end lost 3 bases, and 10 bases lay between the germline ends. This CDR3 is built from 13 residues. CDR3 loop: CASSQDRDTEAFF. The CDR3 bases are TGCGCCAGCAGCCAGGACAGAGACACTGAAGCTTTCTTT. The variable domain in full, completed from reference TRBV5-1 and TRBJ1-1, reads KAGVTQTPRYLIKTRGQQVTLSCSPISGHRSVSWYQQTPGQGLQFLFEYFSETQRNKGNFPGRFSGRQFSNSRSEMNVSTLELGDSALYLCASSQDRDTEAFFGQGTRLTVV.

The chain carries TRBV11-2 and TRBJ2-2; D remains unclear. With 0 bases removed from V and 6 bases from J, the gap between germline ends came to 11 bases. Germline CDR1 and CDR2: SGHAT and FQNNGV. The length of the CDR3 is 15 residues. The CDR3 here is CASSLDQVLAGELFF. In DNA, the CDR3 is TGTGCCAGCAGCTTAGATCAGGTTTTGGCCGGGGAGCTGTTTTTT. Looking up the rest from reference TRBV11-2 and TRBJ2-2 gives the full variable domain: EAGVAQSPRYKIIEKRQSVAFWCNPISGHATLYWYQQILGQGPKLLIQFQNNGVVDDSQLPKDRFSAERLKGVDSTLKIQPAKLEDSAVYLCASSLDQVLAGELFFGEGSRLTVL.

V is TRBV2 and J is TRBJ1-5, with TRBD1 identical over 7 bases. Germline V gives CDR1 SNHLY, CDR2 FYNNEI. This CDR3 is 14 amino acids long. The V gene end was trimmed by 6 bases and the J gene end by 3 bases; junction bases not matched to a gene: 5. This CDR3 reads CASSGQVVNQPQHF. For the CDR3, the DNA is TGTGCCAGCAGCGGACAGGTGGTCAATCAGCCCCAGCATTTT. Full variable domain (missing parts from reference TRBV2 and TRBJ1-5): EPEVTQTPSHQVTQMGQEVILRCVPISNHLYFYWYRQILGQKVEFLVSFYNNEISEKSEIFDDQFSVERPDGSNFTLKIRSTKLEDSAMYFCASSGQVVNQPQHFGDGTRLSIL.